By frequency, the clone carrying this T cell receptor (beta chain) registers medium-sized. The data are from a study of T cell clusters in autoimmune cytopenias. CDR3 size: 12 residues. The V gene's germline CDR1 is MNHEY and CDR2 SMNVEV (reference sequence). Multiplex touch-down PCR amplified TRB using TRB-A and TRB-B pools in one tube. One entry per CDR3 protein, without DNA, is what TCRdb gives after re-calling the multiplex PCR reads. This listing includes several thousand distinct CDR3 sequences. Approximately 36,000 genome equivalents of blood DNA were amplified for TRB. This same sample was also part of a study on T cell repertoires in aging, cancer and after chemotherapy. That report notes: Age-matched healthy donors had significantly more diverse, less clonal blood TCR repertoires than untreated cancer patients.

Sequencing was carried out using peripheral blood. The TCR was taken from a human donor in good health. The chain couples TRBV27 to TRBJ2-7. CDR3 sequence reads: CASSSLSYEQYF.